This T cell receptor beta chain originates from a study of T cells after yellow fever vaccination. V was cut by 0 bases and J by 0 bases, with 9 bases left in between. Germline CDR1 is DFQATT and CDR2 is SNEGSKA (reference sequence). CDR3 length: 15 residues. Only a few counts were recorded for this clonotype. Its antigen is unidentified. Using its own MiXCR run on the 5' RACE reads, TCRdb lists one record per CDR3 protein. This table has hundreds of thousands of distinct CDR3 sequences, roughly 20% appearing once. Study-wide findings and caveats: Most primary-vaccination clones recurred post-booster (just under 98% CD4, roughly 87% CD8).

The chain recombines TRBV20-1 with TRBJ2-1; D ambiguous. The starting material was PBMCs, obtained before the yellow fever booster vaccination. The source of this sequence is a man aged 18 to 29 who received the YFV17D yellow fever vaccine. The chain's CDR3 is CSARDLGISYNEQFF. In DNA, the CDR3 is TGCAGTGCTAGAGATCTGGGGATCTCCTACAATGAGCAGTTCTTC.